The rows below give T cell receptor beta chains drawn from one sample of a study of graft-versus-host responses after intestinal transplantation. Their antigen targets remain unknown. Only in-frame clones appear in the TCRdb table, and some are missing; sequencing was by immunoSEQ multiplex PCR. The sample shows 90,000 to 150,000 clones, roughly 93% of them seen only once. The sequenced sample was unstimulated CD4+ T cells sorted from spleen or lymph node cells, obtained before intestinal transplant. These receptors were obtained from a human donor who received an intestinal transplant. Each CDR3 is given with its conserved first and last residue. The D gene is left open where the match is weak. Clone sizes are given selectively: once, few, many, or a class where the clone is expanded.

>TRBJ2-3|TRBV5-4|.|13|.
TGTGCCAGCGGCCTACGGGGCTCAGATACGCAGTATTTT
CASGLRGSDTQYF
>TRBJ2-7|TRBV15|once|13|.
TGTGCCACCAGCAGAGGGAGGGTTGGTGAGCAGTACTTC
CATSRGRVGEQYF
>TRBJ2-5|TRBV28|.|15|.
TGTGCCAGCAGTTTCCTCCGAGGCCGTGGGGAGACCCAGTACTTC
CASSFLRGRGETQYF
>TRBJ2-3|TRBV7-3|.|13|.
TGTGCCAGCAGCCCCGGACTTGGAAATACGCAGTATTTT
CASSPGLGNTQYF
>TRBJ2-1|TRBV6-1|.|14|TRBD2
TGTGCCAGCAAGCGGGATGGGTCCTACAATGAGCAGTTCTTC
CASKRDGSYNEQFF
>TRBJ2-7|TRBV6-5|.|15|TRBD2
TGTGCCAGCCTCAAGATAGCGGGAGGGCGGTACGAGCAGTACTTC
CASLKIAGGRYEQYF
>TRBJ1-1|TRBV27|.|14|TRBD1
TGTGCCAGCAGTTTAGAGGGGGCGGGCACTGAAGCTTTCTTT
CASSLEGAGTEAFF
>TRBJ1-5|TRBV11-2|.|15|.
TGTGCCAGCAGCTTAGATGAAGGGAGCAATCAGCCCCAGCATTTT
CASSLDEGSNQPQHF
>TRBJ1-2|TRBV2|.|11|.
TGTGCCAGCAGACCCCAGGCAGGCTACACCTTC
CASRPQAGYTF
>TRBJ2-3|TRBV4-2|.|14|.
TGTGCCAGCAGCCAAGACCCGGGCCCAGATACGCAGTATTTT
CASSQDPGPDTQYF
>TRBJ1-1|TRBV6-5|.|16|.
TGTGCCAGCAGTTACTATCCAGCCCGAATTAACACTGAAGCTTTCTTT
CASSYYPARINTEAFF
>TRBJ1-2|TRBV28|.|15|.
TGTGCCAGCAGTTGGGCGGCCCATTTATCGGGGGGCTACACCTTC
CASSWAAHLSGGYTF
>TRBJ1-2|TRBV28|.|14|.
TGTGCCAGCAGTTTAGGGGTACCGAGAAATGGCTACACCTTC
CASSLGVPRNGYTF
>TRBJ1-1|TRBV29-1|.|15|.
TGCAGCGTTGAAGATTATGGTAGGGGGGGCACTGAAGCTTTCTTT
CSVEDYGRGGTEAFF
>TRBJ2-7|TRBV18|.|14|.
TGTGCCAGCTCACCACCAAGTCGGCGAACAGACCTGTACTTC
CASSPPSRRTDLYF
>TRBJ1-1|TRBV4-1|.|16|.
TGCGCCAGCAGCCAAGAAACCCCGAGAAAGAACACTGAAGCTTTCTTT
CASSQETPRKNTEAFF
>TRBJ2-5|TRBV30|.|13|.
TGTGCCTGGAGCCCAACAGGCCCAGAGACCCAGTACTTC
CAWSPTGPETQYF
>TRBJ2-2|TRBV11-1|.|14|.
TGTGCCAGCAGGAATCGGTTTGGAACCGGGGAGCTGTTTTTT
CASRNRFGTGELFF
>TRBJ2-1|TRBV9|.|13|TRBD2
TGTGCCAGCAGCAAGGCGGGGGGAGGGGAGCAGTTCTTC
CASSKAGGGEQFF
>TRBJ2-5|TRBV27|.|15|TRBD2
TGTGCCAGCAGTTTTCTAGCGGGAGGGGGCGGGACCCAGTACTTC
CASSFLAGGGGTQYF
>TRBJ1-5|TRBV5-8|.|15|.
TGTGCCAGCAGCTTGAGGACGGGCGGGAATCAGCCCCAGCATTTT
CASSLRTGGNQPQHF
>TRBJ1-2|TRBV6-5|.|11|.
TGTGCCAGCAGTTCCGACTATGGCTACACCTTC
CASSSDYGYTF
>TRBJ1-2|TRBV19|.|13|.
TGTGCCAGTAGTATGACCCTCTGGAGGGGCTACACCTTC
CASSMTLWRGYTF
>TRBJ2-1|TRBV11-3|.|15|TRBD2
TGTGCCAGCAGCTCGGGGGGAACCGGGGGGAATGAGCAGTTCTTC
CASSSGGTGGNEQFF
>TRBJ1-4|TRBV15|.|15|TRBD1
TGTGCCACCAGTACCCAGGGGGGGACAGGAGAAAAACTGTTTTTT
CATSTQGGTGEKLFF
>TRBJ2-1|TRBV18|.|17|.
TGTGCCAGCTCGCTTTTGGGTCAGGGGATTTCCTACAATGAGCAGTTCTTC
CASSLLGQGISYNEQFF
>TRBJ2-7|TRBV11-2|.|15|.
TGTGCCAGCAGCGGCCCGGACCGTGGTATTTGGGAGCAGTACTTC
CASSGPDRGIWEQYF
>TRBJ2-3|TRBV10-2|.|14|.
TGCGCCAGCAGCGCAGGGGCCTTCGGGAATACGCAGTATTTT
CASSAGAFGNTQYF
>TRBJ1-1|TRBV18|.|12|.
TGTGCCAGCTCACCACGTAATACTGAAGCTTTCTTT
CASSPRNTEAFF
>TRBJ1-2|TRBV7-3|.|14|.
TGTGCCAGCAGCTCCGATGGGTATATCTCCGGCTACACCTTC
CASSSDGYISGYTF
>TRBJ2-5|TRBV5-1|once|13|TRBD2
TGCGCCACCTCTAGGGAGGGTAGGGAGACCCAGTACTTC
CATSREGRETQYF
>TRBJ1-5|TRBV6-1|.|14|.
TGTGCCAGCTCGGACTCACCAGGCAATCAGCCCCAGCATTTT
CASSDSPGNQPQHF
>TRBJ1-3|TRBV7-6|.|14|TRBD1
TGTGCCAGCAGCTTCTCGGACAGGGTGGACACCATATATTTT
CASSFSDRVDTIYF
>TRBJ2-2|TRBV6-1|.|13|.
TGTGCCAGCAGTGAAGTGGTTGCCGGGGAGCTGTTTTTT
CASSEVVAGELFF
>TRBJ1-2|TRBV4-1|.|14|TRBD1
TGCGCCAGCAGCAGGCAGGACAGGGCCTATGGCTACACCTTC
CASSRQDRAYGYTF
>TRBJ2-1|TRBV5-6|.|16|TRBD2
TGTGCCAGCAGCACCCGTCCTAGCGGGTATTACAATGAGCAGTTCTTC
CASSTRPSGYYNEQFF
>TRBJ1-2|TRBV5-1|once|16|.
TGCGCCAGCAGCTTTGGTAATAACAGGGTAAACTATGGCTACACCTTC
CASSFGNNRVNYGYTF
>TRBJ1-2|TRBV19|.|15|.
TGTGCCAGTAGTATGAAAACAGGAGCTAACTATGGCTACACCTTC
CASSMKTGANYGYTF
>TRBJ1-4|TRBV30|.|16|TRBD1
TGTGCCTGGAGTGTACACAGGGGATTTGCTAATGAAAAACTGTTTTTT
CAWSVHRGFANEKLFF
>TRBJ2-7|TRBV10-2|.|15|TRBD2
TGCGCCAGCACCCTGCGGCGCAGCGGGAGCTACGAGCAGTACTTC
CASTLRRSGSYEQYF
>TRBJ2-7|TRBV20-1|.|11|.
TGCAGTGCTAGAGAAAACTACGAGCAGTACTTC
CSARENYEQYF
>TRBJ2-7|TRBV6-1|.|13|.
TGTGCCAGTTCCCGGGTCAGGACTAACGAGCAGTACTTC
CASSRVRTNEQYF
>TRBJ2-7|TRBV30|.|17|TRBD2
TGTGCCTGGAGTCATAAGGGACTAGCGGGAGTGTCATACGAGCAGTACTTC
CAWSHKGLAGVSYEQYF
>TRBJ2-7|TRBV6-1|.|16|TRBD2
TGTGCCAGCAGTGAATCTCAACTAGCGGATTACTACGAGCAGTACTTC
CASSESQLADYYEQYF
>TRBJ1-2|TRBV6-5|.|13|TRBD1
TGTGCCAGCAGCGACAGGGCTAACTATGGCTACACCTTC
CASSDRANYGYTF
>TRBJ2-1|TRBV7-3|.|17|.
TGTGCCAGCAGCTTAAGGCCCGCCACAGAGAACTACAATGAGCAGTTCTTC
CASSLRPATENYNEQFF
>TRBJ2-7|TRBV2|.|12|.
TGTGCCAGCAGTAAACTTACCTACGAGCAGTACTTC
CASSKLTYEQYF
>TRBJ1-5|TRBV28|.|17|TRBD1
TGTGCCAGCAGCAGCACAGTAGGGGGCATATCCATTCAGCCCCAGCATTTT
CASSSTVGGISIQPQHF
>TRBJ1-1|TRBV6-5|.|16|.
TGTGCCAGCAGTTACTCTCGACTAGGGAGGAACACTGAAGCTTTCTTT
CASSYSRLGRNTEAFF
>TRBJ2-7|TRBV7-7|.|15|TRBD1
TGTGCTAGCAGCTCTGGACAGGGGGACACCTACGAGCAGTACTTC
CASSSGQGDTYEQYF
>TRBJ2-3|TRBV11-2|.|16|.
TGTGCCAGCAGCTTAAGAGTGGGAGAAGGGAGAAATACGCAGTATTTT
CASSLRVGEGRNTQYF
>TRBJ2-1|TRBV7-3|.|16|.
TGTGCCAGCAGCTTAGAGGCTCACAGCTCCTACAATGAGCAGTTCTTC
CASSLEAHSSYNEQFF
>TRBJ1-3|TRBV30|.|14|TRBD1
TGTGCCTGGACCACTACAGGGGCTGGAAACACCATATATTTT
CAWTTTGAGNTIYF
>TRBJ2-7|TRBV5-1|.|17|.
TGCGCCAGCAGCTTGGCCTCAATTGCAGGGGACGCCTACGAGCAGTACTTC
CASSLASIAGDAYEQYF